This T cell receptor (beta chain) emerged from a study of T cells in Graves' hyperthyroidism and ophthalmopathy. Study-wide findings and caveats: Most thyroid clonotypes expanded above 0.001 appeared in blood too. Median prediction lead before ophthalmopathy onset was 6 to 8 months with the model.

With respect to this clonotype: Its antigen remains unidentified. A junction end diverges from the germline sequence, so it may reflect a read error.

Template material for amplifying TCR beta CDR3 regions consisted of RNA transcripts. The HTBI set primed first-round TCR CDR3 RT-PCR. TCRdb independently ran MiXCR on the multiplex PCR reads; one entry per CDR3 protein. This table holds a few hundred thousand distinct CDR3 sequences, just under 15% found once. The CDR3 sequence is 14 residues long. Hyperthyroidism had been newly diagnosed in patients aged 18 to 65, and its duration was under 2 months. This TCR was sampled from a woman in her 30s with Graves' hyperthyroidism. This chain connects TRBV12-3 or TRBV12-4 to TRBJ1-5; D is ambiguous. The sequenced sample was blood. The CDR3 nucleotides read TGTGCCAGCAGTCCCGGGGATAGCAATCAGCTCCAGCATTTT. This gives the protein CASSPGDSNQLQHF.